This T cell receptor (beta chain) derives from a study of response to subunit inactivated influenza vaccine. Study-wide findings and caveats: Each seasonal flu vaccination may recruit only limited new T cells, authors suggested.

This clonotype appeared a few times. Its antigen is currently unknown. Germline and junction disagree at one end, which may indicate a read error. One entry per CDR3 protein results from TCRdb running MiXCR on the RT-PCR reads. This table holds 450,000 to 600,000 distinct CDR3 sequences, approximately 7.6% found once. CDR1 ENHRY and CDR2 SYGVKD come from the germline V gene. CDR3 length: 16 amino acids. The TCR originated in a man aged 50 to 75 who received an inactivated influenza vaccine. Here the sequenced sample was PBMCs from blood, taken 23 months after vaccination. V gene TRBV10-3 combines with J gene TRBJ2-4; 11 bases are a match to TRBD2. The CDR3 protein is CAISESPSTSGAAPAF. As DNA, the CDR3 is TGTGCCATCAGTGAGTCCCCTTCGACTAGCGGGGCCGCCCCTGCCTTC.